This T cell receptor beta chain was sequenced for a study of T cell responses to AZD1222 COVID-19 vaccine. On the study more broadly: Timing groups of about 4 and about 12 weeks for second doses were pooled. Study observations and caveats: In all cases, repertoires were sampled only after the peak T cell response. Vaccine-associated CD4 TCRs ranged over spike, dominating at 160-218 and 743-854.

Profiling relied on immunoSEQ multiplex PCR, and the TCRdb table lists in-frame clones only, not all of them. The sample includes 100,000 or so clones, around 76% of them seen just once. Points on this clone: Its antigen is unknown.

Germline-derived CDR1 and CDR2 are LGHNA and YSLEER. The CDR3 sequence is 13 residues long. The ends were cut back, 0 bases at V and 7 bases at J, with 9 bases in the middle. Sequences were derived from peripheral blood, sampled on day 0 of AZD1222 vaccination. V usage is TRBV4-3 and J usage is TRBJ1-2; D gene unclear. The TCR was taken from an adult in good health. The CDR3 region has the DNA TGCGCCAGCAGCCAAGAATCCATGAGTGGCTACACCTTC. This gives the protein CASSQESMSGYTF.